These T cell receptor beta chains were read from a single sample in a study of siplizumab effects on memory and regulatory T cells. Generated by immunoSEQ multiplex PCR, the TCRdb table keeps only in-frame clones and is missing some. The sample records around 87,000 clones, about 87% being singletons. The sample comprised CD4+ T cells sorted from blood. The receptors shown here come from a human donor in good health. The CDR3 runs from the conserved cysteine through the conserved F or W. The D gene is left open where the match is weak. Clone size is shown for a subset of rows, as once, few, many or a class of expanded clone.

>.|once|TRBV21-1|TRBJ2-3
TGTGCCAGCAGCAAAACGGGACAGGGACCAGATACGCAGTATTTT
CASSKTGQGPDTQYF
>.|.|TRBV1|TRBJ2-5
TGCACCAGCAGCCAAGATAAGACAGCCCAAGAGACCCAGTACTTC
CTSSQDKTAQETQYF
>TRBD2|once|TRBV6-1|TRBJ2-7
TGTGCCAGCCGAGTAGCGGGGGGCCACGAGCAGTACTTC
CASRVAGGHEQYF
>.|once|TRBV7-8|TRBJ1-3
TGTGCCAGCAGCAATCAGGGGCCCCTCTCTGGAAACACCATATATTTT
CASSNQGPLSGNTIYF
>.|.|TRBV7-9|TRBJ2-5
TGTGCCAGCAGCTTAGAGGCAGGGTCTGAGACCCAGTACTTC
CASSLEAGSETQYF
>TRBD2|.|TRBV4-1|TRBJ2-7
TGCGCCAGCAGCCCTTGGGGTATCCGCGGGAGGGGATCCTACGAGCAGTACTTC
CASSPWGIRGRGSYEQYF
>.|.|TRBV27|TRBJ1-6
TGTGCCAGCAGTTTAACCGGACACCCTAATTCACCCCTCCACTTT
CASSLTGHPNSPLHF
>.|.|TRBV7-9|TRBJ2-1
TGTGCCAGCAGCTTAGGGGGGGCCAATTACAATGAGCAGTTCTTC
CASSLGGANYNEQFF
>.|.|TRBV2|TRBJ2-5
TGTGCCAGCCGGACTATCCAAGAGACCCAGTACTTC
CASRTIQETQYF
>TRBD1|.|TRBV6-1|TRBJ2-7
TGTGCCAGCAGTCCGCGGGACAGGGCTTCGGGCGAGCAGTACTTC
CASSPRDRASGEQYF
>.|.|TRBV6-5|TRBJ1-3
TGTGCCAGCAGTTCACTAACTTGGGCCTCTGGAAACACCATATATTTT
CASSSLTWASGNTIYF
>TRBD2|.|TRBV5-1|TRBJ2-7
TGCGCCAGCAGCGGTGGACTAGCGGGAGACGAGCAGTACTTC
CASSGGLAGDEQYF
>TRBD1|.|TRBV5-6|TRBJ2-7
TGTGCCAGCAGCAGCCAGGGGGCCCCCTCCTACGAGCAGTACTTC
CASSSQGAPSYEQYF
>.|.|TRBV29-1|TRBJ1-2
TGCAGCGTTGATGGGGCTGCGAATGGCTACACCTTC
CSVDGAANGYTF
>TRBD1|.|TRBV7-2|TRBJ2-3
TGTGCCAGCAACCAACCGGGACAGGGGGGAGATACGCAGTATTTT
CASNQPGQGGDTQYF
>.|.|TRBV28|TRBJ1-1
TGTGCCGGTCAGACAGGTTCCACTGAAGCTTTCTTT
CAGQTGSTEAFF
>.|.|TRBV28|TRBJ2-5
TGTGCCAGCAGCAGACAAGAGACCCAGTACTTC
CASSRQETQYF
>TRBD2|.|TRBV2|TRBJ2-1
TGTCAAACCGCTAGCGGCTCCTACAATGAGCAGTTCTTC
CQTASGSYNEQFF
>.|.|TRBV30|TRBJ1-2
TGTGCCTGGAGTAGTACAGGGCTCTATGGCTACACCTTC
CAWSSTGLYGYTF
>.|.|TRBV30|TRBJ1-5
TGTGCCTGGAGCGGACGGGGCCAGGGGCCCCAGCATTTT
CAWSGRGQGPQHF
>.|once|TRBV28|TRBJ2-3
TGTGCCAGCAGTTTACCCAAAAGGGATACGCAGTATTTT
CASSLPKRDTQYF
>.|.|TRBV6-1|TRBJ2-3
TGTGCCAGCAGTGACTCACACGCGGATACGCAGTATTTT
CASSDSHADTQYF
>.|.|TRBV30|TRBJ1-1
TGTGCCTGGGCACGGTCGAGTAACACTGAAGCTTTCTTT
CAWARSSNTEAFF
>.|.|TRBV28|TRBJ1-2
TGTGCCAGCAGTTTCGGGGGCCCCGTTGGCTATGGCTACACCTTC
CASSFGGPVGYGYTF
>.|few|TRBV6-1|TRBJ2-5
TGTGCCGGGAGACCCTCTGGAGCCCAAGAGACCCAGTACTTC
CAGRPSGAQETQYF
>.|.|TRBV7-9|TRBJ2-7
TGTGCCAGCAGCTTAGGTATCCGGGAGCGGTCCTACGAGCAGTACTTC
CASSLGIRERSYEQYF
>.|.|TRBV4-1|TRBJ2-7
TGCGCCAGCAGCCAAGATCGAATAAAAAAGGCCGAAATTTTCCACGAGCAGTACTTC
CASSQDRIKKAEIFHEQYF